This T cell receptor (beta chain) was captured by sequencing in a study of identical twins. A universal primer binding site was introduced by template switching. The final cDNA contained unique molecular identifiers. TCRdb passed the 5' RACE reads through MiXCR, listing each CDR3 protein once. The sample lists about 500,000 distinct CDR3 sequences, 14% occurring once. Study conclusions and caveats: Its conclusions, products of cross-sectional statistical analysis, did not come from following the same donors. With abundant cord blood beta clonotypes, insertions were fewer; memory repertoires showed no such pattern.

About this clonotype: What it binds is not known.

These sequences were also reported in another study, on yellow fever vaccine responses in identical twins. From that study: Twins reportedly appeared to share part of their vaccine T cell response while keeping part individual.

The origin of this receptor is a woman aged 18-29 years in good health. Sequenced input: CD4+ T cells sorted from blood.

The DNA of the CDR3 is TGTGCCAGCAGCTTAGGAGGGGCGGCCCAAGGGGCGAAAAGCCAAGAGACCCAGTACTTC. Protein sequence: CASSLGGAAQGAKSQETQYF. The V and J genes are TRBV11-1 and TRBJ2-5; D assignment may be TRBD1 or TRBD2 (5 bases each). Germline V gene sequence: CDR1 SGHAT, CDR2 FQDESV (reference sequence). Trimming pared 1 base from V and 1 base from J, leaving 25 bases between. The CDR3 has 20 residues.